The clone carrying this T cell receptor (beta chain) was observed at least ten times. This sample is part of a study of regulatory T cells in long-lasting Graves disease. Time point of the sample: newly diagnosed GD, antithyroid drugs for less than 3 months. PBMC RNA served as the TCR library source. Researchers made TCR beta libraries by using iRepertoire HTBI primers and running Arm-PCR on CDR3 regions. TCRdb re-analysed the multiplex PCR reads in MiXCR, keeping a single row per CDR3 protein. The sample carries about 400,000 distinct CDR3 sequences, around a sixth recorded once. Sequenced material: peripheral blood mononuclear cells (PBMCs), taken at new diagnosis, from a patient treated with antithyroid drugs. This TCR was sampled from a female donor with Graves disease.

This chain's CDR3 is CASSSRTVNYGYTF. CDR3 DNA: TGTGCCAGCAGTTCTCGGACAGTTAACTATGGCTACACCTTC. The chain combines TRBV12-3 or TRBV12-4 with TRBJ1-2; tentatively, D is TRBD1 (6 bases). V gave up 4 bases and J gave up 1 base, with 10 bases separating them. The length of the CDR3 is 14 residues.